The 27 T cell receptor beta chains below all came from one sample that was sequenced in a study of blood T cells in healthy people across ages. PCR was performed a second time for about 6 to 11 cycles using a sample-barcoded 5' primer and a J-beta primer mix. TCRdb passed the 5' RACE reads through MiXCR, listing each CDR3 protein once. In the table there are around 1,000,000 distinct CDR3 sequences, 35% to 40% of which are singletons. The sample was blood. These receptor sequences come from a man between 18 and 29 years old in good health.

The chain employs TRBV20-1 and TRBJ1-1, with D perhaps TRBD1 (5 bases). Trimming took 1 base from V and 2 from J, leaving 14 bases between them. Germline V gives CDR1 DFQATT, CDR2 SNEGSKA (reference sequence). The CDR3 has 15 residues. In DNA, the CDR3 is TGCAGTGCTAGAGCTGGGGCCCTCCCCAACACTGAAGCTTTCTTT. This codes for CSARAGALPNTEAFF.

V and J are TRBV10-3 and TRBJ1-1; D is ambiguous. V was pared by 2 bases and J by 7 bases, with 14 bases between. CDR3 size: 14 residues. Germline V CDR1 and CDR2: ENHRY, SYGVKD. The CDR3 bases are TGTGCCATCAGTGAGCCGCCGCCGCCGGATGAAGCTTTCTTT. Translated, it gives CAISEPPPPDEAFF.

Points on this clonotype: A read error may produce the germline difference seen at one junction end. The rearrangement links TRBV2 to TRBJ1-2, with D possibly being TRBD1 (5 bases). The CDR3 is 13 residues long. Germline CDR1 SNHLY, CDR2 FYNNEI. DNA of the CDR3: TGTGCCAGCATTGAAAAAAGGGGAGATGGCTACACCTTC. This encodes CASIEKRGDGYTF. Variable domain in full (rest from reference TRBV2 and TRBJ1-2): EPEVTQTPSHQVTQMGQEVILRCVPISNHLYFYWYRQILGQKVEFLVSFYNNEISEKSEIFDDQFSVERPDGSNFTLKIRSTKLEDSAMYFCASIEKRGDGYTFGSGTRLTVV.

This clonotype was counted at least ten times. CDR3 region: CASTPRGRYNEQFF. The CDR3 DNA reads as TGTGCCAGCACCCCAAGGGGGCGGTACAATGAGCAGTTCTTC. J is TRBJ2-1 and V is TRBV7-8; 7 bases map to TRBD1. The CDR3 covers 14 residues. Germline values: CDR1 SGHVS, CDR2 FQNEAQ. V shed 7 bases, J shed 4 bases, and the junction held 7 bases outside the gene matches.

This clonotype was seen just once. V is TRBV20-1 and J is TRBJ2-1, with 10 bases aligning to TRBD1. J was trimmed by 6 bases and V by 6 bases; bases with no gene match: 8. The CDR3 runs to 14 residues. Germline V lookup: CDR1 DFQATT, CDR2 SNEGSKA (reference sequence). CDR3 residues: CSAGDRGKSNEQFF. Here the CDR3 DNA reads TGCAGTGCGGGGGACAGGGGAAAGAGCAATGAGCAGTTCTTC.

This rearrangement joins TRBV5-6 to TRBJ2-7; 9 bases map to TRBD1. The J call is in doubt because the DNA end fits TRBJ2-5 better. CDR3 size: 16 residues. Germline-derived CDR1 and CDR2 are SGHDT and YYEEEE. CDR3 residues: CASSFRPGTGTETQYF. The CDR3 DNA is TGTGCCAGCAGCTTCCGTCCCGGGACAGGGACGGAGACCCAGTACTTC.

The rearrangement uses TRBV5-6 and TRBJ2-2; possible D gene TRBD1, 5 bases. Germline V gene sequence: CDR1 SGHDT, CDR2 YYEEEE. V was cut by 6 bases and J by 7 bases, with 13 bases left in between. The CDR3 totals 13 residues. The CDR3 region is CASTVDRNGELFF. The CDR3 nucleotides read TGTGCCAGCACCGTTGACAGAAACGGGGAGCTGTTTTTT.

J is TRBJ1-6 and V is TRBV27; TRBD1 aligns across 7 bases. V was clipped by 6 bases and J by 9 bases; unmatched bases: 14. The CDR3 consists of 16 residues. Germline CDR1 reads MNHEY; CDR2 reads SMNVEV (reference sequence). CDR3 sequence (DNA): TGTGCCAGCAGCCACTCACAGGGACAGTCTAGTTCACCCCTCCACTTT. Residues: CASSHSQGQSSSPLHF.

This clonotype was counted a single time. The V gene is TRBV12-3 or TRBV12-4, the J gene TRBJ2-7; D is ambiguous. Trimming pared 1 base from V and 2 bases from J, leaving 15 bases between. The CDR3 runs 16 residues. The CDR3: CASSLVLQTRTYEQYF. The CDR3, as DNA: TGTGCCAGCAGTTTAGTACTGCAGACAAGAACCTACGAGCAGTACTTC.

To note about this clonotype: At one boundary the junction diverges from the germline segment, which might be a read error. CDR3 in amino acids: CTSSQDLRTEAFF. CDR3 coding DNA: TGTACCAGCAGCCAAGACCTAAGGACTGAAGCTTTCTTT. The chain has TRBV14 and TRBJ1-1; D unclear. The CDR3 has 13 amino acids. CDR1 and CDR2 (germline): SGHDN, FVKESK.

Only a few counts were recorded for this clonotype. The CDR3 is CASSEGGTMAGEQYF. The CDR3 region has the DNA TGTGCCAGCAGTGAAGGGGGGACAATGGCGGGAGAGCAGTACTTC. V gene TRBV2 combines with J gene TRBJ2-7; D is tentatively TRBD1 or TRBD2 (6 bases each). CDR1 and CDR2 from the germline V gene are SNHLY and FYNNEI. The CDR3 extends over 15 amino acids. Trimming cost V 1 base and J 7 bases, with 17 bases left between them.

The CDR3 protein is CASSEAQGVPNSPLHF. The DNA for the CDR3 is TGTGCCAGCAGTGAAGCGCAGGGGGTCCCTAATTCACCCCTCCACTTT. The rearrangement links TRBV2 to TRBJ1-6; 7 nucleotides line up with TRBD1. There are 16 residues in the CDR3. In germline, CDR1 is SNHLY, CDR2 FYNNEI. The trim removed 0 bases at V and 6 bases at J, leaving 5 bases unmatched.

This chain uses TRBV4-1 with TRBJ2-6, with D possibly being TRBD1 (5 bases). CDR3 length: 15 residues. The germline V gene has CDR1 MGHRA and CDR2 YSYEKL. Trimming left V 5 bases short and J 1 base short, with 9 bases between. The CDR3 bases are TGCGCCAGCAGCGATCAGGGTTCTGGGGCCAACGTCCTGACTTTC. It codes for CASSDQGSGANVLTF.

This rearrangement joins TRBV15 to TRBJ2-7; D is uncertain. Germline CDR1 is LNHNV and CDR2 is YYDKDF (reference sequence). The CDR3 is 17 residues long. The V end was cut by 0 bases, the J end by 0 bases, with 15 bases between. The CDR3 DNA follows: TGTGCCACCAGCAGAGATTATAGGGCAGGTAGCTCCTACGAGCAGTACTTC. Its protein is CATSRDYRAGSSYEQYF. Combining the CDR3 with reference TRBV15 and TRBJ2-7 gives the whole variable domain DAMVIQNPRYQVTQFGKPVTLSCSQTLNHNVMYWYQQKSSQAPKLLFHYYDKDFNNEADTPDNFQSRRPNTSFCFLDIRSPGLGDTAMYLCATSRDYRAGSSYEQYFGPGTRLTVT.

The chain has TRBV20-1 and TRBJ2-7; 7 nucleotides agree with TRBD1. V was clipped by 4 bases and J by 4 bases; unmatched bases: 7. This CDR3 spans 13 amino acids. Germline V gene data show CDR1 as DFQATT and CDR2 as SNEGSKA (reference sequence). The DNA for the CDR3 is TGCAGTGCTACCGACAGGGACCGATACGAGCAGTACTTC. Protein sequence: CSATDRDRYEQYF.

This clonotype was counted between two and nine times. This chain connects TRBV7-3 to TRBJ2-3, with D maybe TRBD2 (5 bases). Trimming removed 5 bases from V and 1 base from J, with 13 bases in between. Germline CDR1 is SGHTA and CDR2 is FQGTGA. The CDR3 contains 15 residues. CDR3 sequence: CASSPAGLRTDTQYF. CDR3 nucleotides: TGTGCCAGCAGCCCGGCGGGCCTCCGCACAGATACGCAGTATTTT.

This clonotype occurred a few times. V and J are TRBV7-9 and TRBJ1-4, with D perhaps TRBD1 (6 bases). The CDR3 is made up of 17 amino acids. V was pared by 6 bases and J by 2 bases, with 19 bases between. The V gene's germline CDR1 is SEHNR and CDR2 FQNEAQ (reference sequence). The CDR3 region has the DNA TGTGCCAGCAGAAAGGGGGGCAGGCATTGGACTAATGAAAAACTGTTTTTT. Translating gives CASRKGGRHWTNEKLFF.

Only a few counts were recorded for this clonotype. V and J are TRBV28 and TRBJ2-3; D not resolved. The germline gives CDR1 MDHEN, CDR2 SYDVKM. The CDR3 totals 11 residues. Trimming took 10 bases from V and 3 from J, leaving 8 bases between them. The CDR3 DNA reads TGTGCCACTCACCTGACAGATACGCAGTATTTT. This gives the protein CATHLTDTQYF.

This clonotype has a handful of counts. The chain combines TRBV6-1 with TRBJ1-5; 11 nucleotides line up with TRBD1. This CDR3 spans 15 amino acids. V dropped 3 bases and J dropped 6; count of bases not matched to a gene: 4. The V gene's germline CDR1 is MNHNS and CDR2 SASEGT. For the CDR3, the DNA is TGTGCCAGCAGTGACCGGGACAGGGGGATTCAGCCCCAGCATTTT. Translation gives CASSDRDRGIQPQHF.

The chain carries TRBV2 and TRBJ2-4; D remains ambiguous. Germline V gene sequence: CDR1 SNHLY, CDR2 FYNNEI. The CDR3 is 17 residues long. The V end lost 2 bases, the J end lost 0 bases, and 14 bases lay between the germline ends. CDR3 bases: TGTGCCAGCAGTGAAAGGCTTGAAAGGGTAGCCAAAAACATTCAGTACTTC. It translates to CASSERLERVAKNIQYF. Supplemented by reference TRBV2 and TRBJ2-4, the full variable domain reads EPEVTQTPSHQVTQMGQEVILRCVPISNHLYFYWYRQILGQKVEFLVSFYNNEISEKSEIFDDQFSVERPDGSNFTLKIRSTKLEDSAMYFCASSERLERVAKNIQYFGAGTRLSVL.

In regard to this clonotype: A read error may explain this, as a much larger clone is one base away. The CDR3 protein is CASGLDRDNEQFF. CDR3 nucleotides: TGTGCTAGTGGTTTGGACAGGGACAATGAGCAGTTCTTC. The chain recombines TRBV12-5 with TRBJ2-1, with D possibly TRBD1 on 6 matching bases. The germline V gene encodes CDR1 LGHNT and CDR2 FRNRAP. V dropped 1 base and J dropped 5 bases, with 6 bases sitting between them. The length of the CDR3 is 13 residues.

DNA of the CDR3: TGTGCCAGCAGCCACCGGGACAGGGGTTTTGTAGTAAGGCCATACGAGCAGTACTTC. Its translation: CASSHRDRGFVVRPYEQYF. The J gene is TRBJ2-7, the V gene TRBV27; 10 bases line up with TRBD1. With 6 bases clipped from V and 4 bases from J, the junction kept 21 bases outside the gene matches. In germline, CDR1 is MNHEY, CDR2 SMNVEV (reference sequence). This CDR3 region has 19 residues.

The chain employs TRBV15 and TRBJ2-3, with D unclear. This CDR3 comprises 15 residues. Looked up from germline, CDR1 is LNHNV and CDR2 is YYDKDF (reference sequence). Trimming stripped 1 base from V and 5 bases from J, with 13 bases between. CDR3 in DNA: TGTGCCACCAGCAGAGTGGGCGGCGATCAAGATACGCAGTATTTT. This translates into CATSRVGGDQDTQYF.

The chain employs TRBV10-3 and TRBJ1-1, with 7 bases aligning to TRBD1. Unmatched junction bases numbered 8, after V lost 4 bases and J lost 0 bases. Germline V gene sequence: CDR1 ENHRY, CDR2 SYGVKD. CDR3 length: 16 amino acids. The CDR3 loop reads CAISGLNRGMNTEAFF. CDR3 DNA sequence: TGTGCCATCAGTGGTCTAAACAGGGGCATGAACACTGAAGCTTTCTTT.

This clonotype was seen a few times. V usage is TRBV7-2 and J usage is TRBJ2-1, with D unclear. Trimming stripped 5 bases from V and 3 bases from J, with 11 bases between. This CDR3 is built from 14 residues. Germline CDR1 is SGHTA and CDR2 is FQGNSA. In DNA, the CDR3 is TGTGCCAGCAGCCAATACCTCAGCTACAATGAGCAGTTCTTC. This gives the protein CASSQYLSYNEQFF.

The V and J genes are TRBV4-1 and TRBJ1-4; 8 bases map to TRBD1. The J segment lost 5 bases and the V segment lost 4 bases, leaving 6 bases of the junction unmatched. Germline assignment: CDR1 MGHRA and CDR2 YSYEKL. The CDR3 runs to 15 residues. The CDR3 DNA reads as TGCGCCAGCAGCCCCCCACAGGGGGGAAATGAAAAACTGTTTTTT. Translating gives CASSPPQGGNEKLFF.

This clonotype occurred a few times. CDR3 residues: CASSRQGSWETQYF. Written as DNA, the CDR3 is TGTGCCAGCAGTCGACAGGGGAGTTGGGAGACCCAGTACTTC. This chain links TRBV2 with TRBJ2-5; 8 nucleotides match TRBD1. Trimming removed 5 bases from V and 5 bases from J; junction bases left unmatched: 7. Germline CDR1 reads SNHLY; CDR2 reads FYNNEI. The CDR3 contains 14 residues.